These 7 T cell receptor beta chains came from one sample sequenced in a study of T-cell reconstitution after alpha-beta-depleted transplantation in children. Unique molecular identifiers were built into the TCRbeta library. TCRdb passed the PCR reads through MiXCR, listing each CDR3 protein once. The table lists fewer than 1 million distinct CDR3 sequences, approximately 15% of them singletons. Specimen: PBMCs, mostly from graft donor cells, collected 360 days after TCRalphabeta/CD19-depleted stem cell transplant. These receptors were collected from a male patient younger than 18 who had a stem cell transplant for acute lymphoblastic leukemia, so the T cells may come from the graft donor.

This clonotype turned up a few times. The chain uses TRBV24-1 and TRBJ2-7; 7 bases agree with TRBD1. CDR1 is KGHDR and CDR2 is SFDVKD in the germline V gene. Germline trimming cut 3 bases from V and 13 bases from J; bases unmatched to any gene: 11. This CDR3 is 13 amino acids long. The CDR3 coding sequence is TGTGCCACCAGTGATGCTGCCGGGGACAGAGCCTACTTC. It is translated as CATSDAAGDRAYF.

This clonotype was recorded many times. CDR3 bases: TGTGCCAGCAGTGAAGTTTTAGCGGGGCTCACAGATACGCAGTATTTT. As protein: CASSEVLAGLTDTQYF. The chain has TRBV2 and TRBJ2-3, with 8 bases matching TRBD2. Germline CDR1 reads SNHLY; CDR2 reads FYNNEI. After removal of 1 base from V and 2 bases from J, the junction contained 5 bases not matched to a gene. The CDR3 sequence is 16 residues long.

The V gene is TRBV6-1, the J gene TRBJ2-3; D is unresolved. Trimming cost V 9 bases and J 6 bases, with 13 bases left between them. CDR1 and CDR2 from the germline V gene are MNHNS and SASEGT. CDR3 length: 12 amino acids. The CDR3 spells CASRPLMDTQYF. CDR3 bases: TGTGCCAGTCGACCACTGATGGATACGCAGTATTTT.

The rearrangement joins TRBV9 to TRBJ2-3, with 10 bases aligning to TRBD2. The CDR3 runs to 16 residues. V was pared by 2 bases and J by 2 bases, with 5 bases of the junction left unmatched. Per germline, CDR1 SGDLS and CDR2 YYNGEE. The CDR3 region is CASSVQREGNTDTQYF. CDR3 in DNA: TGTGCCAGCAGCGTTCAGCGGGAGGGCAACACAGATACGCAGTATTTT.

This chain links TRBV12-3 or TRBV12-4 with TRBJ2-7; D may be TRBD1 (6 bases). V dropped 2 bases and J dropped 0 bases, with 11 bases sitting between them. There are 15 residues in the CDR3. This CDR3 reads CASSLRSRGSYEQYF. The CDR3, as DNA: TGTGCCAGCAGTTTAAGGTCCAGGGGCTCCTACGAGCAGTACTTC.

The chain joins TRBV19 to TRBJ2-4; D tentatively reads TRBD1 or TRBD2 (5 bases each). Germline V gene data show CDR1 as LNHDA and CDR2 as SQIVND (reference sequence). Trimming removed 6 bases from V and 8 bases from J, with 17 bases in between. The CDR3 runs 14 residues. The CDR3 nucleotides read TGTGCCAGTAGCACCCGGGGTAGGGGAGACATTCAGTACTTC. Its translation: CASSTRGRGDIQYF.

The table lists this clonotype with a few counts. This chain uses TRBV10-2 with TRBJ2-2; TRBD2 matches 11 bases. Germline V gene sequence: CDR1 WSHSY, CDR2 SAAADI. Unmatched junction bases numbered 3, after V lost 4 bases and J lost 5 bases. This CDR3 is built from 15 residues. As DNA, the CDR3 is TGCGCCAGCAGTGTGGTAGCGGGAGGGACCGGGGAGCTGTTTTTT. Residues: CASSVVAGGTGELFF.